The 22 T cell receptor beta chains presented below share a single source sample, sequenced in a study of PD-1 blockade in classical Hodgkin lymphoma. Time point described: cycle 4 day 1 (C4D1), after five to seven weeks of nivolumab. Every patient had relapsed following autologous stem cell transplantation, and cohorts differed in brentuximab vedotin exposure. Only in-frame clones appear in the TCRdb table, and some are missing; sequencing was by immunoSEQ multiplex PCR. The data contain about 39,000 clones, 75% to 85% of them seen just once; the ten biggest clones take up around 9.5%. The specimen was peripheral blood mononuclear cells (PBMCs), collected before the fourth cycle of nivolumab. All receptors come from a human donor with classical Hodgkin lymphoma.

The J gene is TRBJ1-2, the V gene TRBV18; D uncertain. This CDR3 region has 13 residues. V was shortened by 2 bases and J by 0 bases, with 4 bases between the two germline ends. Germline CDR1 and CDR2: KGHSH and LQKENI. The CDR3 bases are TGTGCCAGCTCACCAATGGCTAACTATGGCTACACCTTC. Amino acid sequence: CASSPMANYGYTF.

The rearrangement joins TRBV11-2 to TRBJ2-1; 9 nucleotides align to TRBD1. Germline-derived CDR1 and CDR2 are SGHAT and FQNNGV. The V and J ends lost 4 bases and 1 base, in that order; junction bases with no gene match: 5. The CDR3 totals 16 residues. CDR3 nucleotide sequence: TGTGCCAGCAGCTCACTGGGACAGGGATCCTACAATGAGCAGTTCTTC. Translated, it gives CASSSLGQGSYNEQFF.

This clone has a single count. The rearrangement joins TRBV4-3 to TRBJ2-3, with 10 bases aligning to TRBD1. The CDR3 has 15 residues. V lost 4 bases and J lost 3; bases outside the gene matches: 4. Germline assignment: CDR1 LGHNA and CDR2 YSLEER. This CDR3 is CASSRGTGVTDTQYF. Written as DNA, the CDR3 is TGCGCCAGCAGCCGGGGGACAGGGGTAACAGATACGCAGTATTTT.

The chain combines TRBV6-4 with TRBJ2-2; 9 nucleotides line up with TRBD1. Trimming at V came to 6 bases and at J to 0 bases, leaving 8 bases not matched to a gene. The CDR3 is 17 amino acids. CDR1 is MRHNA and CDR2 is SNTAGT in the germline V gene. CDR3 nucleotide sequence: TGTGCCAGCAGCAGATTGGGACAGGGAACGAACACCGGGGAGCTGTTTTTT. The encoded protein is CASSRLGQGTNTGELFF.

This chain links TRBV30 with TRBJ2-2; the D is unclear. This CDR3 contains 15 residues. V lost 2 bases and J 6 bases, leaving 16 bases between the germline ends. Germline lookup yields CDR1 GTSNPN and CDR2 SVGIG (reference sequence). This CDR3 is CAWSPDLMWAGELFF. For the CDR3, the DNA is TGTGCCTGGAGTCCAGACTTGATGTGGGCCGGGGAGCTGTTTTTT.

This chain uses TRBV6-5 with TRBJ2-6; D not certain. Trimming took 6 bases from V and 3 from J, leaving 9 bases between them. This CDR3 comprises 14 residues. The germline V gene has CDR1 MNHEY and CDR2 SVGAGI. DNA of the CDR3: TGTGCCAGCAGCATCTCGGATGGGGCCAACGTCCTGACTTTC. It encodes CASSISDGANVLTF.

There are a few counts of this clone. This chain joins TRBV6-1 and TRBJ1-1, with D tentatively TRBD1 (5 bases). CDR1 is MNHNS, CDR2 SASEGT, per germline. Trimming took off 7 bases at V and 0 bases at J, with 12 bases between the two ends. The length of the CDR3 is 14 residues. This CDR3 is CASKRGLLNTEAFF. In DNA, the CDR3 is TGTGCCAGCAAGAGGGGACTGCTGAACACTGAAGCTTTCTTT.

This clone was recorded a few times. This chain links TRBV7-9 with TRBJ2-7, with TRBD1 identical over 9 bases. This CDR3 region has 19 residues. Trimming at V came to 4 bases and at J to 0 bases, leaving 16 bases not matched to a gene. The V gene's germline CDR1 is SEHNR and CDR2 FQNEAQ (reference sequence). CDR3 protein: CASSSAKPGQGPISYEQYF. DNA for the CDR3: TGTGCCAGCAGCTCCGCCAAACCGGGACAGGGCCCAATCTCCTACGAGCAGTACTTC.

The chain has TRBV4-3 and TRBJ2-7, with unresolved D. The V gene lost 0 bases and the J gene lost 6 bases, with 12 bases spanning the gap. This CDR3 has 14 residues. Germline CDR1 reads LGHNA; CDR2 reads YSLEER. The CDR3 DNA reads TGCGCCAGCAGCCAAGATCCGATGCTTGGCGAGCAGTACTTC. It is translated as CASSQDPMLGEQYF.

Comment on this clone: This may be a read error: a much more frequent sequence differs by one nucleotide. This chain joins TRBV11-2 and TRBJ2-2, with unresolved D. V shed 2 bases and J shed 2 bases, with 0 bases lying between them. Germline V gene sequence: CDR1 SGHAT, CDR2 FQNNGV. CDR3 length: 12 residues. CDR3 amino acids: CASSLNTGELFF. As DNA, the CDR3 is TGTGCCAGCAGCTTAAACACCGGGGAGCTGTTTTTT.

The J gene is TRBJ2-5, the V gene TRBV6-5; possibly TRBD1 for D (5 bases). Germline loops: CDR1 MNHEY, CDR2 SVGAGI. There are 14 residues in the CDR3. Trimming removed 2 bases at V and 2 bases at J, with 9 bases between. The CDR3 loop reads CASSYDAGQETQYF. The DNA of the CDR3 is TGTGCCAGCAGTTACGACGCAGGGCAAGAGACCCAGTACTTC.

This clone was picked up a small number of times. The DNA for the CDR3 is TGCGCCAGCAGCCAGTTCTCCGGGGGGGCGTTAGATACGCAGTATTTT. Amino acids: CASSQFSGGALDTQYF. The rearrangement uses TRBV4-1 and TRBJ2-3; 8 nucleotides align to TRBD2. Germline CDR1 and CDR2: MGHRA and YSYEKL. Trimming took 3 bases from V and 5 from J; bases not matched to a gene: 10. The CDR3 totals 16 residues.

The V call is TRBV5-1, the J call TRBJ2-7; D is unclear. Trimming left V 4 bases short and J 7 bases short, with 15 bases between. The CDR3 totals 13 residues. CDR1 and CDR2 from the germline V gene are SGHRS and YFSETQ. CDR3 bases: TGCGCCAGCAGCACGGACCTTTCTAATGAGCAGTACTTC. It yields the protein CASSTDLSNEQYF.

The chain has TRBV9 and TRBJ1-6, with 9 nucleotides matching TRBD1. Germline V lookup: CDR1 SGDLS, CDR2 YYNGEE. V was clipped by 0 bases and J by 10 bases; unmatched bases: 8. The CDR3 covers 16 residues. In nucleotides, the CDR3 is TGTGCCAGCAGCGTAGCCCAACAGGGGGCCAAATCACCCCTCCACTTT. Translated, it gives CASSVAQQGAKSPLHF.

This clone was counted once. CDR3 nucleotides: TGTGCCAGCAGTTTTGCTCGCCCCCCTATGGAAATCCCCAATCAGCCCCAGCATTTT. It yields the protein CASSFARPPMEIPNQPQHF. V usage is TRBV28 and J usage is TRBJ1-5; D is unresolved. The ends were cut back, 3 bases at V and 3 bases at J, with 24 bases in the middle. Germline V CDR1 and CDR2: MDHEN, SYDVKM. The CDR3 covers 19 residues. Full variable domain (rest looked up from reference TRBV28 and TRBJ1-5): DVKVTQSSRYLVKRTGEKVFLECVQDMDHENMFWYRQDPGLGLRLIYFSYDVKMKEKGDIPEGYSVSREKKERFSLILESASTNQTSMYLCASSFARPPMEIPNQPQHFGDGTRLSIL.

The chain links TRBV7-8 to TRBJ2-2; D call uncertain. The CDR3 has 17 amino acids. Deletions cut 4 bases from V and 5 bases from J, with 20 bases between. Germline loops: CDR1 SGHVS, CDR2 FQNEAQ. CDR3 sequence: CASSSKVPGFVTGELFF. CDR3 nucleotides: TGTGCCAGCAGCTCGAAGGTTCCAGGTTTCGTGACCGGGGAGCTGTTTTTT.

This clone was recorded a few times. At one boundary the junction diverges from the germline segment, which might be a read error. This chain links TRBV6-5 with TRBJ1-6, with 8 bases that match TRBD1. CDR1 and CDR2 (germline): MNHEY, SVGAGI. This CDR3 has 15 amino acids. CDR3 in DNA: TGTGCCAGCAGTGACTCATCAGGGGGCAATTCACCCCTCCACTTT. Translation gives CASSDSSGGNSPLHF.

The DNA of the CDR3 is TGTGCCAGCAGCTTGGGCGGGGGGGCCTACAATGAGCAGTTCTTC. Translation: CASSLGGGAYNEQFF. The V call is TRBV5-4, the J call TRBJ2-1, with 9 bases matching TRBD2. J gave up 2 bases and V 0 bases, and 0 bases lay outside the gene matches. Germline V lookup: CDR1 SGHNT, CDR2 YYREEE (reference sequence). This CDR3 is 15 amino acids long.

The CDR3 here is CASRSPGQTNTEAFF. For the CDR3, the DNA is TGTGCCAGCAGATCCCCCGGGCAGACGAACACTGAAGCTTTCTTT. This chain uses TRBV11-2 with TRBJ1-1; D remains ambiguous. The germline V gene has CDR1 SGHAT and CDR2 FQNNGV. The CDR3 length is 15 residues. Trimming pared 6 bases from V and 1 base from J, leaving 15 bases between.

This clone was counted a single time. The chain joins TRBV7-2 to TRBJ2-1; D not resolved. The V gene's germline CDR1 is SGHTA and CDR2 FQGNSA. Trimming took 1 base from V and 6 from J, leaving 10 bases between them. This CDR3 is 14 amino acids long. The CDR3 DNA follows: TGTGCCAGCAGCTTAGGGGCAGCAATCAATGAGCAGTTCTTC. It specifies CASSLGAAINEQFF.

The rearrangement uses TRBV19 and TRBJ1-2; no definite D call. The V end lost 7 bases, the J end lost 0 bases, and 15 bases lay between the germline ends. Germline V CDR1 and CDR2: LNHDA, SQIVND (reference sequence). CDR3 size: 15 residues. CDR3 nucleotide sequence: TGTGCCAGTACCTCAGCTCATCCCCCTAACTATGGCTACACCTTC. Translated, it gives CASTSAHPPNYGYTF.

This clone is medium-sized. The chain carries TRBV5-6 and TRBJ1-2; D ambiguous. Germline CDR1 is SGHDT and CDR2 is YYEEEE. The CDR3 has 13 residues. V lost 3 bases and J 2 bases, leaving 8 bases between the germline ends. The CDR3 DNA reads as TGTGCCAGCAGCTATAGAAAGAACTATGGCTACACCTTC. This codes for CASSYRKNYGYTF.